The rows below give T cell receptor beta chains drawn from one sample of a study of cytomegalovirus exposure and HLA in healthy donors. Some clones are missing from TCRdb's copy, which holds only in-frame ones; the method was immunoSEQ multiplex PCR. The sample holds 85,000 to 100,000 clones; over 60% are singletons and the top ten take about 8%. The sequenced sample consisted of PBMCs. The receptor source for this set is a human donor in good health. Each CDR3 is given with its conserved first and last residue. The D gene is left open where the match is weak. Size values are once, few and many counts, or a class for expanded clones, and some rows have none.

j_call	d_call	clone_size	v_call	cdr3_length	cdr3_nt	cdr3_aa
TRBJ2-7	TRBD2	few	TRBV27	13	TGTGCCAGCAAAAGTAGCGGGAGAAGCGAGCAGTACTTC	CASKSSGRSEQYF
TRBJ2-3	.	.	TRBV19	15	TGTGCCAGTAGTAAACTAGCATCTAGCACAGATACGCAGTATTTT	CASSKLASSTDTQYF
TRBJ1-2	.	few	TRBV6-8	14	TGTGCCAGCAGTTCACACCGCGGCGGGTATGGCTACACCTTC	CASSSHRGGYGYTF
TRBJ2-2	.	.	TRBV27	16	TGTGCCAGCAGTTTACTGGGCGGGATGAACACCGGGGAGCTGTTTTTT	CASSLLGGMNTGELFF
TRBJ1-3	.	.	TRBV2	14	TGTGCCAGCAGAACAGGAGTCCTCGGAAACACCATATATTTT	CASRTGVLGNTIYF
TRBJ2-2	.	.	TRBV6-6	15	TGTGCCAGCACCTCACCTTGGACTCAGAGCGGGGAGCTGTTTTTT	CASTSPWTQSGELFF
TRBJ1-1	.	few	TRBV2	11	TGTGCCAGCAGCGTTTACAGGGAAGCTTTCTTT	CASSVYREAFF
TRBJ1-1	.	.	TRBV29-1	10	TGCAGCGTTTCTCAGACTGAAGCTTTCTTT	CSVSQTEAFF
TRBJ1-5	.	.	TRBV27	14	TGTGCCAGCAGTTTGGGGACACCTAATCAGCCCCAGCATTTT	CASSLGTPNQPQHF
TRBJ2-5	.	.	TRBV5-4	15	TGTGCCAGCAGCGGAACGACAGGCGACCAAGAGACCCAGTACTTC	CASSGTTGDQETQYF
TRBJ2-2	.	.	TRBV12-5	21	TGTGCTAGTGGTTTGGTACAAGCGATCGGGAGACAATTAACGAACACCGGGGAGCTGTTTTTT	CASGLVQAIGRQLTNTGELFF
TRBJ2-7	TRBD2	.	TRBV9	14	TGTGCCAGCAGTGAAACCGGGACTAGTATTGGCTTGGACTTC	CASSETGTSIGLDF
TRBJ2-5	TRBD1	.	TRBV5-1	12	TGCGCCAGCAGATACGACAGGGGGCGTCTGGACTTC	CASRYDRGRLDF
TRBJ1-1	.	.	TRBV6-5	10	TGTGCCGGGGAGGAAACTGAAGCTTTCTTT	CAGEETEAFF
TRBJ2-1	TRBD2	.	TRBV7-2	15	TGTGCCAGCAGCCCGAGGGGAGCGGGAAGCAATGAGCAGTTCTTC	CASSPRGAGSNEQFF
TRBJ1-1	.	.	TRBV9	16	TGTGCCAGCAGCGTAGATGCTTCAGGGGCCCCCAGGCGAGCTTTCTTT	CASSVDASGAPRRAFF
TRBJ2-7	.	.	TRBV20-1	11	TGCAGTGCTAGTCGGTCCTACGAGCAGTACTTC	CSASRSYEQYF
TRBJ2-7	.	.	TRBV7-8	13	TGTGCCAGCAGCTTTAGGACTAACTACGAGCAGTACTTC	CASSFRTNYEQYF
TRBJ2-7	.	.	TRBV30	17	TGTGCCTGGAGTCCAGGGGCCCGTTGGGGCGAGTTAAACGAGCAGTACTTC	CAWSPGARWGELNEQYF
TRBJ1-2	TRBD1	few	TRBV7-9	14	TGTGCCAGCCAAAGACAGGGGTTGAGCTATGGCTACACCTTC	CASQRQGLSYGYTF
TRBJ2-2	.	.	TRBV4-3	19	TGCGCCAGCAGCCGAGGACAGGGTGTGGGCGGGAGGGCCGTCTGGGAGCTGTTTTTT	CASSRGQGVGGRAVWELFF
TRBJ2-1	.	.	TRBV6-5	15	TGTGCCAGCAGTTACCTGCGGGCCGCCTACAATGAGCAGTTCTTC	CASSYLRAAYNEQFF
TRBJ1-2	.	.	TRBV5-4	13	TGTGCCAGCAGCTTTTCGAGGGAGGATGGCTACACCTTC	CASSFSREDGYTF
TRBJ1-3	TRBD1	.	TRBV9	15	TGTGCCAGCAGCATCGGGACAGACTCTGGAAACACCATATATTTT	CASSIGTDSGNTIYF
TRBJ2-5	TRBD1	.	TRBV18	17	TGTGCCAGCTCACCTCAGAGAGGAGACAGGGGGCAAGAGACCCAGTACTTC	CASSPQRGDRGQETQYF
TRBJ2-7	TRBD1	.	TRBV7-2	18	TGTGCCAGCAGCATCCCCGCCCCAGGAGGGACAGGCTACCGCGAGCAGTACTTC	CASSIPAPGGTGYREQYF
TRBJ2-7	.	.	TRBV7-6	15	TGTGCCAGCAGCTTAGGATCTACAGGTTCCTACGAGCAGTACTTC	CASSLGSTGSYEQYF
TRBJ1-2	TRBD1	.	TRBV27	13	TGTGCCAGCAGTTTCCGGACAGGTTATGGCTACACCTTC	CASSFRTGYGYTF
TRBJ2-3	.	.	TRBV5-8	14	TGTGCCAGCAGCTTGGGGACAGTTACAGATACGCAGTATTTT	CASSLGTVTDTQYF
TRBJ1-5	.	.	TRBV6-6	15	TGTGCCAGCAGCCAAGCTCTAGGTGGCAATCAGCCCCAGCATTTT	CASSQALGGNQPQHF
TRBJ2-7	TRBD1	.	TRBV30	14	TGTGCCTGGAGCCGGGACAGCCTTGCCTACGAGCAGTACTTC	CAWSRDSLAYEQYF
TRBJ2-1	TRBD1	.	TRBV7-9	15	TGTGCCAGCAGCCCCCCGGGCAGGGGGTTAAATGAGCAGTTCTTC	CASSPPGRGLNEQFF
TRBJ1-5	TRBD1	.	TRBV6-5	15	TGTGCCAGCAGTGCACAGGGGTGGAACAATCAGCCCCAGCATTTT	CASSAQGWNNQPQHF
TRBJ2-2	TRBD1	.	TRBV18	17	TGTGCCAGCTCACGGAATGAGGGGGCGCGGTACACCGGGGAGCTGTTTTTT	CASSRNEGARYTGELFF
TRBJ2-7	TRBD1	.	TRBV5-1	15	TGCGCCAGCAGTCACATACAGGGGGCGCGGAACGAGCAGTACTTC	CASSHIQGARNEQYF
TRBJ1-5	.	.	TRBV10-3	11	TGTGCCGCAGGTGGGGGAGGGCCCCAGCATTTT	CAAGGGGPQHF
TRBJ1-1	.	once	TRBV7-8	14	TGTGCCAGCAGCTTAGGGCAGGTCCCCACTGAAGCTTTCTTT	CASSLGQVPTEAFF
TRBJ2-3	.	.	TRBV7-9	15	TGTGCCAGCAGCTGGAAGGGGTGGGGAATGGATACGCAGTATTTT	CASSWKGWGMDTQYF
TRBJ2-3	.	once	TRBV6-1	15	TGTGCCAGCAGTGAAGCTTGGGCCTCCACAGATACGCAGTATTTT	CASSEAWASTDTQYF
TRBJ1-1	.	.	TRBV7-8	17	TGTGCCAGCAGCTTTCACAGGGTAAGTAAGGGAGTTACTGAAGCTTTCTTT	CASSFHRVSKGVTEAFF
TRBJ2-1	TRBD1	.	TRBV5-4	14	TGTGCCAGCAGCCCCTGGGACAGGGGGAATGAGCAGTTCTTC	CASSPWDRGNEQFF
TRBJ2-6	.	.	TRBV14	14	TGTGCCAGCAGTCGGGGTGCTGGGGCCAACGTCCTGACTTTC	CASSRGAGANVLTF
TRBJ1-4	.	.	TRBV18	15	TGTGCCAGCTCACCACAGGGGCCAACTAATGAAAAACTGTTTTTT	CASSPQGPTNEKLFF
TRBJ1-1	.	few	TRBV14	16	TGTGCCAGCAGCCCCTTGCAAGTTGGTGGAGGCACTGAAGCTTTCTTT	CASSPLQVGGGTEAFF
TRBJ2-6	.	.	TRBV6-6	15	TGTGCCAGCAGCGGGACACAGTCTGGGGCCAACGTCCTGACTTTC	CASSGTQSGANVLTF
TRBJ1-4	TRBD1	.	TRBV19	15	TGTGCCAGTAGTCGTCGGACAGGGGGAAATGAAAAACTGTTTTTT	CASSRRTGGNEKLFF